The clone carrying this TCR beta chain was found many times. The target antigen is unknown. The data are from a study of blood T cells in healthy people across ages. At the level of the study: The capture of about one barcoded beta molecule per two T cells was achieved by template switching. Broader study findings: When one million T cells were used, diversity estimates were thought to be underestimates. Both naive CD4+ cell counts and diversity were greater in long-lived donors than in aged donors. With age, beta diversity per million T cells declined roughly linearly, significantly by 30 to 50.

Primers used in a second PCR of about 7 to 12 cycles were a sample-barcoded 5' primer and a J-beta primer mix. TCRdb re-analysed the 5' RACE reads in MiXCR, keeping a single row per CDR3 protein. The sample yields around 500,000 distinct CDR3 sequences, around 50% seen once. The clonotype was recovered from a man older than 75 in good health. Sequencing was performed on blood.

CDR3 DNA sequence: TGCAGCGTTGATACAGGGGAAATCAATGAGCAGTTCTTC. Residues: CSVDTGEINEQFF. This chain joins TRBV29-1 and TRBJ2-1, with 7 bases matching TRBD1. The germline CDR1 and CDR2 sequences are SQVTM and ANQGSEA. The trim removed 3 bases at V and 6 bases at J, leaving 5 bases unmatched. The length of the CDR3 is 13 residues.